This T cell receptor (beta chain) was found in a study of T cell responses to AZD1222 COVID-19 vaccine. Findings and limits, study-wide: Sampling captured repertoires only after the peak T cell response.

CDR1 and CDR2 from the germline V gene are SGHTA and FQGNSA. The CDR3 runs 16 residues. The V and J ends lost 5 bases and 2 bases, in that order; junction bases with no gene match: 11. Points on this clone: Its antigen is undetermined.

TCRdb's copy holds only in-frame clones and misses some; the assay was immunoSEQ multiplex PCR. Of about 140,000 clones in the sample, more than 70% were seen once. The genes are TRBV7-2 and TRBJ2-5; the match to TRBD1 covers 7 bases. The source material was peripheral blood, sampled 28 days after the second AZD1222 dose. The sequence derives from an adult who received the AZD1222 COVID-19 vaccine. CDR3 DNA: TGTGCCAGCAGCCTAACCGGGACAGAAACACAAGAGACCCAGTACTTC. This gives the protein CASSLTGTETQETQYF.